One sample yielded the 9 T cell receptor beta chains listed below, sequenced in a study of blood T cell repertoires in COVID-19. Method: immunoSEQ multiplex PCR; TCRdb's copy keeps in-frame clones and lacks some. In the table there are under 300,000 clones, around 82% of which are singletons. The sample taken for sequencing was peripheral blood. The origin of the receptors is a man older than 75 with acute or convalescent COVID-19.

This clone was picked up one time. This chain joins TRBV18 and TRBJ1-6; no clear D gene. V was pared by 6 bases and J by 10 bases, with 16 bases between. The CDR3 consists of 14 residues. The germline gives CDR1 KGHSH, CDR2 LQKENI. The chain's CDR3 is CASSTDGGRSPLHF. The CDR3 coding sequence is TGTGCCAGCTCCACCGATGGAGGGCGGTCACCCCTCCACTTT.

This sequence joins TRBV5-1 and TRBJ1-3, with a tentative D call TRBD1 (5 bases). Trimming took 3 bases from V and 2 from J, leaving 9 bases between them. The CDR3 is 14 residues long. Germline CDR1 is SGHRS and CDR2 is YFSETQ. DNA of the CDR3: TGCGCCAGCAGCTCGGCAGGGACTGGAAACACCATATATTTT. This gives the protein CASSSAGTGNTIYF.

Comments on this clone: One junction end does not reproduce the germline sequence, and a read error may be involved. CDR3: CASSHPGQNSGYTF. As DNA, the CDR3 is TGTGCCAGCAGCCACCCGGGACAGAACTCTGGCTACACCTTC. The V and J genes are TRBV4-2 and TRBJ1-2, with 7 bases that match TRBD1. The CDR3 contains 14 residues. From germline, CDR1 is LGHNA and CDR2 YNFKEQ.

V and J are TRBV28 and TRBJ2-5, with a possible D match to TRBD2 (6 bases). V was shortened by 5 bases and J by 6 bases, with 19 bases between the two germline ends. The germline gives CDR1 MDHEN, CDR2 SYDVKM. This CDR3 comprises 15 residues. Here the CDR3 DNA reads TGTGCCAGCAGTGCCGGAGGGTCGAGGATTCAGACCCAGTACTTC. It is translated as CASSAGGSRIQTQYF.

The rearrangement uses TRBV6-5 and TRBJ2-2; D might be TRBD2 (6 bases). Trimming pared 2 bases from V and 7 bases from J, leaving 14 bases between. The CDR3 runs to 15 residues. Germline V gives CDR1 MNHEY, CDR2 SVGAGI. CDR3 amino acids: CASSYLAGRYGELFF. The CDR3 DNA reads TGTGCCAGCAGTTACCTGGCAGGGAGGTACGGGGAGCTGTTTTTT.

This clone was counted between two and nine times. The rearrangement joins TRBV10-3 to TRBJ1-1, with 7 bases aligning to TRBD1. The ends lost 0 bases at V and 2 bases at J; junction bases unmatched: 9. The CDR3 contains 17 residues. The germline gives CDR1 ENHRY, CDR2 SYGVKD. CDR3 loop: CAISESTLGQQNTEAFF. CDR3 DNA sequence: TGTGCCATCAGTGAGTCGACTCTGGGACAGCAAAACACTGAAGCTTTCTTT.

This chain uses TRBV5-4 with TRBJ2-5, with 14 bases identical to TRBD2. Germline trimming cut 4 bases from V and 1 base from J; bases unmatched to any gene: 3. The CDR3 has 16 residues. Germline V gene sequence: CDR1 SGHNT, CDR2 YYREEE (reference sequence). The CDR3 protein is CASSSGTSGGQETQYF. The CDR3 DNA is TGTGCCAGCAGCAGTGGGACTAGCGGGGGCCAAGAGACCCAGTACTTC.

This clone was picked up a small number of times. This sequence joins TRBV5-1 and TRBJ1-4, with 10 bases fitting TRBD1. The germline CDR1 and CDR2 sequences are SGHRS and YFSETQ. CDR3 length: 18 amino acids. Trimming removed 7 bases from V and 6 bases from J; junction bases left unmatched: 18. The CDR3 sequence: CASRETGGNRAGDEKLFF. The CDR3 region has the DNA TGCGCCAGCCGAGAGACAGGGGGCAACAGAGCAGGGGATGAAAAACTGTTTTTT.

CDR3 amino acids: CASSLGVERQGAPFTTDTQYF. The CDR3 DNA sequence: TGCGCCAGCAGCTTGGGGGTGGAAAGGCAGGGGGCCCCTTTCACGACAGATACGCAGTATTTT. This chain links TRBV5-1 with TRBJ2-3; 8 nucleotides line up with TRBD1. Germline V lookup: CDR1 SGHRS, CDR2 YFSETQ. V lost 0 bases, J lost 3 bases, and 21 bases stayed unmatched. The CDR3 spans 21 residues.